One sample yielded the 5 T cell receptor beta chains listed below, sequenced in a study of T cells in Graves' hyperthyroidism and ophthalmopathy. RNA transcripts gave rise to amplified TCR beta CDR3 regions. Carried out on the TCR CDR3, a first-round RT-PCR used the HTBI primer set. TCRdb re-derived calls from the multiplex PCR reads in MiXCR, one entry per CDR3 protein. The sample has a few hundred thousand distinct CDR3 sequences; about an eighth are singletons. The source material was blood. These receptors originate from a woman aged 40-49 years with Graves' ophthalmopathy.

The chain joins TRBV9 to TRBJ1-6; perhaps TRBD1 as D (6 bases). The ends were cut back, 0 bases at V and 6 bases at J, with 10 bases in the middle. This CDR3 has 15 residues. CDR1 is SGDLS, CDR2 YYNGEE, per germline. The CDR3 sequence is CASSVETGGNSPLHF. The CDR3, as DNA: TGTGCCAGCAGCGTAGAGACAGGCGGTAATTCACCCCTCCACTTT.

This clonotype was observed at least ten times. The CDR3 DNA reads TGTGCCACCAGTGACCCCGGACTAGCGGGAAGGAAAGGCACGCAGTATTTT. Protein product: CATSDPGLAGRKGTQYF. The genes are TRBV24-1 and TRBJ2-3; TRBD2 aligns across 12 bases. J gave up 9 bases and V 4 bases, and 13 bases lay outside the gene matches. Germline-derived CDR1 and CDR2 are KGHDR and SFDVKD. There are 17 residues in the CDR3.

This chain links TRBV6-2 or TRBV6-3 with TRBJ2-4; 7 bases match TRBD1. The CDR3 spans 19 residues. The junction had 11 bases not matched to a gene; V was cut back by 0 bases and J by 0 bases. Germline CDR1 is MNHEY and CDR2 is SVGEGT. CDR3 sequence: CASSYSATGAWEAKNIQYF. CDR3 coding DNA: TGTGCCAGCAGTTACTCGGCCACAGGGGCCTGGGAAGCCAAAAACATTCAGTACTTC.

Ten or more counts support this clonotype. V usage is TRBV18 and J usage is TRBJ1-2; 8 positions agree with TRBD1. V dropped 3 bases and J dropped 5; count of bases not matched to a gene: 8. CDR3 length: 15 amino acids. Germline CDR1 reads KGHSH; CDR2 reads LQKENI. The CDR3, as DNA: TGTGCCAGCTCACCTTTCGGACAGGGAAGTTATGGCTACACCTTC. This gives the protein CASSPFGQGSYGYTF.

The V and J genes are TRBV2 and TRBJ1-6, with TRBD1 identical over 9 bases. CDR1 and CDR2 (germline): SNHLY, FYNNEI. The CDR3 runs to 15 residues. After removal of 6 bases from V and 6 bases from J, the junction contained 6 bases not matched to a gene. In DNA, the CDR3 is TGTGCCAGCAGGCTCCGGGACAGGGTTAATTCACCCCTCCACTTT. It encodes CASRLRDRVNSPLHF.